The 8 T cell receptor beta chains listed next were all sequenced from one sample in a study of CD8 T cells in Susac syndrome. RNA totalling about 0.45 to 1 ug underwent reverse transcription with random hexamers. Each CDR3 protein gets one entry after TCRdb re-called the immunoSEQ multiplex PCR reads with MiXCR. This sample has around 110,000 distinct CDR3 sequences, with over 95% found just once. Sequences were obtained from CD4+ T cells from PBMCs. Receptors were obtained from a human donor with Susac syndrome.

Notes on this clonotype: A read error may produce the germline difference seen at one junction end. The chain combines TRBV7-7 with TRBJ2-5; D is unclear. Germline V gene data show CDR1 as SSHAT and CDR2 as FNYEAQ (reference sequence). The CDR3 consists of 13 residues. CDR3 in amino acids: CASSLGRQETQYF. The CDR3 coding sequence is TGTGCTAGCAGCTTAGGCAGACAAGAGACCCAGTACTTC.

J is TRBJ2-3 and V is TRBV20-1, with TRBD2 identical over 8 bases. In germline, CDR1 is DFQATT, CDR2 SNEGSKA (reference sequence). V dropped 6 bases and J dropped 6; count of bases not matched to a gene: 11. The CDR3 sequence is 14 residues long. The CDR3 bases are TGCAGTGCCGTCCCCGGACTAGCTGGCGATACGCAGTATTTT. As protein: CSAVPGLAGDTQYF.

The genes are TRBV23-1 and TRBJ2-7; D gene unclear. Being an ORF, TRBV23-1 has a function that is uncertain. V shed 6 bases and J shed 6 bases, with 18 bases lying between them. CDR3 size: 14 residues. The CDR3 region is CASRRLSSTPEQYF. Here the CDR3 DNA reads TGCGCCAGCAGGCGCCTCAGTTCAACTCCCGAGCAGTACTTC.

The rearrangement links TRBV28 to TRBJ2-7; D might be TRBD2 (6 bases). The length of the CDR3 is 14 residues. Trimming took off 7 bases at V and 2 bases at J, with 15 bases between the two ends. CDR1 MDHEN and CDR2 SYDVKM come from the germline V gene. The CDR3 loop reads CASIPRDFTYEQYF. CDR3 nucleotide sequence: TGTGCCAGCATTCCCCGGGACTTTACCTACGAGCAGTACTTC.

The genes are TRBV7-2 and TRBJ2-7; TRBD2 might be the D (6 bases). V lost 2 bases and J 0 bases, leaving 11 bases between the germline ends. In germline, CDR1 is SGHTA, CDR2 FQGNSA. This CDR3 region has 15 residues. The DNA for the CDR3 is TGTGCCAGCAGCTTATTGGCGGGACGCTCCTACGAGCAGTACTTC. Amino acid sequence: CASSLLAGRSYEQYF.

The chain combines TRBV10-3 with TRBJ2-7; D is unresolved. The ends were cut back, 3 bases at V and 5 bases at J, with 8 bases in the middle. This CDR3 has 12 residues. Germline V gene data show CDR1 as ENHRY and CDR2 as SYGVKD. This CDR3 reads CAISEKDDEQYF. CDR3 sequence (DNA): TGTGCCATCAGTGAAAAGGACGACGAGCAGTACTTC.

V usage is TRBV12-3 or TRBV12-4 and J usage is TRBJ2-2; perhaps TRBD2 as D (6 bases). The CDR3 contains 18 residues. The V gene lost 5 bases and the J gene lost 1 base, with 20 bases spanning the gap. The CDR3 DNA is TGTGCCAGCAGTACCCCTAAGGAATGGGGGGTGAACACCGGGGAGCTGTTTTTT. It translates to CASSTPKEWGVNTGELFF.

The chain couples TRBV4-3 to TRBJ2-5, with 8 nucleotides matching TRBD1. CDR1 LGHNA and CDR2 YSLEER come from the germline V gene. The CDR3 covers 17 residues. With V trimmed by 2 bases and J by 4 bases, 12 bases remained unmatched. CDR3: CASSQTVSGQGRETQYF. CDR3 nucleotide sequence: TGCGCCAGCAGCCAAACGGTCTCTGGACAGGGAAGAGAGACCCAGTACTTC.